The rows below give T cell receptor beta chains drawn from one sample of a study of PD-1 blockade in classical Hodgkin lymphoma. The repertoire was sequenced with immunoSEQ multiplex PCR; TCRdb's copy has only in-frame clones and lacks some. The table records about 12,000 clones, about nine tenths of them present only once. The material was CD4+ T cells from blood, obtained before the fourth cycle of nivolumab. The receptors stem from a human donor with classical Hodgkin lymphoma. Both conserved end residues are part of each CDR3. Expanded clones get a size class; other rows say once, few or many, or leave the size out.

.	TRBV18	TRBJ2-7	CASSPQRLDFSEQYF
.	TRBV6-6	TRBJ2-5	CASNQTGTRKETQYF
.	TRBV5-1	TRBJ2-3	CASSLNSGSTDTQYF
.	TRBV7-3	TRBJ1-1	CASSSQVNTEAFF
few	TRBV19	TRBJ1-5	CASSIQDRGYQPQHF
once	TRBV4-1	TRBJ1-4	CASSQEGWRTNEKLFF
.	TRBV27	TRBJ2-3	CASSLQGPPTDTQYF
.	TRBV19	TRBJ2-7	CASSTPGQGSYEQYF
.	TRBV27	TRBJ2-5	CASSRGVGRETQYF
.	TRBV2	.	CASSVAGSYEQYF
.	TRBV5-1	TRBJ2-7	CASTIVPTSGEQYF
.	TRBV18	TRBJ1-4	CASSPREMANEKLFF
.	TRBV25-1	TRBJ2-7	CASSPAGRAYEQYF
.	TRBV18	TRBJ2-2	CASSRELAGAAGELFF
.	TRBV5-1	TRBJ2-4	CASSLTGGANIQYF
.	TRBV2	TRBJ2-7	CASSPLAGPGEQYF
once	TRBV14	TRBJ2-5	CASSRSGGGSKKTQYF
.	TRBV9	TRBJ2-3	CASSETGFGDTQYF
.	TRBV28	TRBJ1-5	CASSLFPSRLRDRGSNQPQHF
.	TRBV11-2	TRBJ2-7	CASSLVPRQPYEQYF
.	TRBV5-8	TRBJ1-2	CASSLSGRSVYTF
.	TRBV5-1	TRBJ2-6	CASSLGGVGANVLTF
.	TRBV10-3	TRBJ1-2	CAILARDSRNYGYTF
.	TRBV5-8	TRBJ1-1	CASSLWLNTEAFF
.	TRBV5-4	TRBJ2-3	CASSLGTSRTTDTQYF
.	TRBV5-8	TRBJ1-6	CASSREGISSSYNSPLHF